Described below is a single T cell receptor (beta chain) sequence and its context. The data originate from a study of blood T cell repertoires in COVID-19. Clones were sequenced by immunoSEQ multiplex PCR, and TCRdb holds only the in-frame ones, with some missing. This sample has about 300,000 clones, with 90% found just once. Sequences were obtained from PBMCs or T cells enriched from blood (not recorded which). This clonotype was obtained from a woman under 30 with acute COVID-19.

The CDR3 region is CASSQDRTSGSRPDTQYF. The CDR3 coding sequence is TGCGCCAGCAGCCAAGATAGGACTAGCGGGAGTCGCCCAGATACGCAGTATTTT. V and J are TRBV4-1 and TRBJ2-3; TRBD2 aligns across 13 bases. V was clipped by 0 bases and J by 4 bases; unmatched bases: 7. The CDR3 length is 18 residues. Germline V CDR1 and CDR2: MGHRA, YSYEKL.